These 32 T cell receptor beta chains came from one sample sequenced in a study of T cell responses to AZD1222 COVID-19 vaccine. Sequencing used immunoSEQ multiplex PCR; TCRdb keeps in-frame clones, though not all of them. The sample shows roughly 55,000 clones, roughly 87% of them seen only once. The specimen was peripheral blood, collected on day 0 of AZD1222 vaccination. These receptors all stem from an adult in good health.

This rearrangement joins TRBV4-3 to TRBJ1-1; 7 nucleotides align to TRBD1. The CDR3 totals 16 residues. With 4 bases clipped from V and 1 base from J, the junction kept 9 bases outside the gene matches. Germline CDR1 and CDR2: LGHNA and YSLEER. The CDR3 DNA follows: TGCGCCAGCAGCCCGACCTACAGGGGATCGAACACTGAAGCTTTCTTT. Translated: CASSPTYRGSNTEAFF.

V usage is TRBV7-3 and J usage is TRBJ2-1; 7 bases match TRBD2. Germline lookup yields CDR1 SGHTA and CDR2 FQGTGA. J gave up 3 bases and V 1 base, and 3 bases lay outside the gene matches. This CDR3 has 15 residues. The CDR3 DNA reads TGTGCCAGCAGCTTAATCGGCGGGGGCTACAATGAGCAGTTCTTC. Translating gives CASSLIGGGYNEQFF.

The V call is TRBV7-9, the J call TRBJ1-2; 7 nucleotides agree with TRBD1. This CDR3 is 13 amino acids long. J gave up 4 bases and V 5 bases, and 4 bases lay outside the gene matches. Germline lookup yields CDR1 SEHNR and CDR2 FQNEAQ (reference sequence). CDR3 sequence: CASSHRQGYGYTF. CDR3 sequence (DNA): TGTGCCAGCAGCCATAGACAGGGCTATGGCTACACCTTC.

V gene TRBV6-2 or TRBV6-3 combines with J gene TRBJ1-2; maybe TRBD1 (6 bases). CDR3 length equals 13 residues. V lost 2 bases to trimming and J lost 8 bases, with 12 bases between them. The germline CDR1 and CDR2 sequences are MNHEY and SVGEGT. The chain's CDR3 is CASSYPGHVGYTF. The CDR3 coding sequence is TGTGCCAGCAGTTACCCGGGACATGTCGGCTACACCTTC.

V usage is TRBV19 and J usage is TRBJ1-5; D may be TRBD1 (6 bases). The V end was cut by 5 bases, the J end by 4 bases, with 12 bases between. There are 14 residues in the CDR3. Germline V gives CDR1 LNHDA, CDR2 SQIVND (reference sequence). The CDR3 region has the DNA TGTGCCAGTAGTGCCCAACAGGGAAATCAGCCCCAGCATTTT. Translating it yields CASSAQQGNQPQHF.

The chain couples TRBV14 to TRBJ2-6; the D gene could be TRBD1 or TRBD2 (5 bases each). Germline CDR1 is SGHDN and CDR2 is FVKESK. Trimming shortened V by 3 bases and J by 2 bases, and 20 bases separated the two germline ends. The CDR3 consists of 19 residues. This CDR3 reads CASSQTRDGGYTGANVLTF. For the CDR3, the DNA is TGTGCCAGCAGCCAGACCCGGGACGGCGGGTACACTGGGGCCAACGTCCTGACTTTC.

The J gene is TRBJ1-2, the V gene TRBV7-9, with D unresolved. CDR3 size: 13 residues. CDR1 SEHNR and CDR2 FQNEAQ come from the germline V gene (reference sequence). Trimming took off 7 bases at V and 4 bases at J, with 13 bases between the two ends. CDR3: CASTPDLGYGYTF. Here the CDR3 DNA reads TGTGCCAGCACTCCGGACCTGGGCTATGGCTACACCTTC.

The J gene is TRBJ2-7, the V gene TRBV27; 9 bases map to TRBD1. Germline assignment: CDR1 MNHEY and CDR2 SMNVEV (reference sequence). The CDR3 has 16 amino acids. V trimming: 4 bases; J trimming: 4 bases; junction bases outside the gene matches: 11. As DNA, the CDR3 is TGTGCCAGCAGTTCACGGCCTACAGGGGGCCGGTACGAGCAGTACTTC. This codes for CASSSRPTGGRYEQYF.

This sequence joins TRBV11-2 and TRBJ1-2; TRBD1 might be the D (5 bases). The CDR3 contains 16 residues. Germline V CDR1 and CDR2: SGHAT, FQNNGV. The V end lost 5 bases, the J end lost 5 bases, and 21 bases lay between the germline ends. The CDR3 region has the DNA TGTGCCAGCAGCGAACGGACGGGGGTTGGCGGGTATGGCTACACCTTC. This sequence encodes CASSERTGVGGYGYTF. The full variable domain, rest sourced from reference TRBV11-2 and TRBJ1-2, is EAGVAQSPRYKIIEKRQSVAFWCNPISGHATLYWYQQILGQGPKLLIQFQNNGVVDDSQLPKDRFSAERLKGVDSTLKIQPAKLEDSAVYLCASSERTGVGGYGYTFGSGTRLTVV.

The rearrangement joins TRBV7-9 to TRBJ1-4; tentatively, D is TRBD1 (6 bases). Trimming took 2 bases from V and 6 from J, leaving 16 bases between them. The CDR3 is made up of 16 amino acids. Germline V CDR1 and CDR2: SEHNR, FQNEAQ (reference sequence). The chain's CDR3 is CASSLPKTGIDEKLFF. The CDR3 bases are TGTGCCAGCAGCTTACCCAAGACAGGCATAGATGAAAAACTGTTTTTT.

The chain carries TRBV28 and TRBJ2-7, with a tentative D call TRBD2 (5 bases). CDR3 length equals 14 residues. Trimming removed 1 base at V and 7 bases at J, with 14 bases between. Germline V gene lookup returns CDR1 MDHEN and CDR2 SYDVKM. The CDR3 loop reads CASSLSTGSGEQYF. CDR3 DNA: TGTGCCAGCAGTTTATCCACTGGTTCGGGGGAGCAGTACTTC. Full variable domain (rest looked up from reference TRBV28 and TRBJ2-7): DVKVTQSSRYLVKRTGEKVFLECVQDMDHENMFWYRQDPGLGLRLIYFSYDVKMKEKGDIPEGYSVSREKKERFSLILESASTNQTSMYLCASSLSTGSGEQYFGPGTRLTVT.

This chain uses TRBV15 with TRBJ2-2; the D gene is possibly TRBD1 (6 bases). This CDR3 comprises 14 residues. From germline, CDR1 is LNHNV and CDR2 YYDKDF (reference sequence). V lost 8 bases and J 0 bases, leaving 10 bases between the germline ends. In DNA, the CDR3 is TGTGCCACCGGCCAGGGGACGAACACCGGGGAGCTGTTTTTT. It translates to CATGQGTNTGELFF.

The chain carries TRBV19 and TRBJ1-2; possibly TRBD1 for D (5 bases). The CDR3 has 14 amino acids. Germline CDR1 and CDR2: LNHDA and SQIVND (reference sequence). The V end lost 5 bases, the J end lost 8 bases, and 18 bases lay between the germline ends. The CDR3 DNA is TGTGCCAGTAGTTCCCAGGGTAACCTCGGCGGCTACACCTTC. As protein: CASSSQGNLGGYTF.

This clone was counted only a few times. This CDR3 is CASSGGYSYNEQFF. CDR3 nucleotide sequence: TGTGCCAGCTCCGGGGGCTACTCCTACAATGAGCAGTTCTTC. The chain couples TRBV25-1 to TRBJ2-1; D may correspond to TRBD1 or TRBD2 (6 bases each). Germline loops: CDR1 MGHDK, CDR2 SYGVNS. Trimming pared 8 bases from V and 0 bases from J, leaving 11 bases between. There are 14 residues in the CDR3.

This chain connects TRBV18 to TRBJ1-1, with D tentatively TRBD1 (6 bases). V gave up 0 bases and J gave up 5 bases, with 13 bases separating them. The CDR3 is made up of 15 amino acids. Germline V gene lookup returns CDR1 KGHSH and CDR2 LQKENI. The CDR3 nucleotides are TGTGCCAGCTCACCACCTCGGACAGAGCAGACTGAAGCTTTCTTT. Translation gives CASSPPRTEQTEAFF.

The chain has TRBV30 and TRBJ2-2; 11 bases map to TRBD2. The CDR3 is 15 amino acids. Germline V gene data show CDR1 as GTSNPN and CDR2 as SVGIG (reference sequence). V was clipped by 5 bases and J by 6 bases; unmatched bases: 8. CDR3: CAWRGVAGGPGELFF. In DNA, the CDR3 is TGTGCCTGGCGTGGGGTAGCGGGGGGGCCCGGGGAGCTGTTTTTT.

The chain combines TRBV4-3 with TRBJ2-7, with a possible D match to TRBD1 (5 bases). V was trimmed by 0 bases and J by 1 base, leaving 10 bases between them. Germline V gene sequence: CDR1 LGHNA, CDR2 YSLEER. The CDR3 totals 15 residues. In DNA, the CDR3 is TGCGCCAGCAGCCAAGATATGGGGCCGTCCTACGAGCAGTACTTC. Translation gives CASSQDMGPSYEQYF.

The chain carries TRBV7-2 and TRBJ2-7; no reliable D call. V lost 5 bases, J lost 3 bases, and 8 bases lay in between. The CDR3 contains 12 residues. The germline gives CDR1 SGHTA, CDR2 FQGNSA. The DNA for the CDR3 is TGTGCCAGCAGCGCAAACGGCTACGAGCAGTACTTC. Translating it yields CASSANGYEQYF.

This rearrangement joins TRBV3-1 (or the pseudogene TRBV3-2) to TRBJ2-1; D unclear. Germline-derived CDR1 and CDR2 are LGHDT and YNNKEL (reference sequence). Trimming stripped 6 bases from V and 6 bases from J, with 30 bases between. This CDR3 is 19 amino acids long. For the CDR3, the DNA is TGTGCCAGCAGTCACATCCATCTACCTTCAGGACCCCACCCCAATGAGCAGTTCTTC. It translates to CASSHIHLPSGPHPNEQFF.

The chain employs TRBV7-9 and TRBJ1-4, with D possibly being TRBD1 (6 bases). In germline, CDR1 is SEHNR, CDR2 FQNEAQ (reference sequence). V was pared by 5 bases and J by 7 bases, with 14 bases between. The CDR3 consists of 14 residues. CDR3 amino acids: CASSPWGQGEKLFF. The CDR3 DNA sequence: TGTGCCAGCAGCCCGTGGGGGCAGGGTGAAAAACTGTTTTTT.

The chain couples TRBV7-2 to TRBJ1-3; TRBD1 matches at 7 bases. The length of the CDR3 is 17 residues. V shed 1 base and J 2 bases; nucleotides not matched to a gene: 8. In germline, CDR1 is SGHTA, CDR2 FQGNSA. CDR3 nucleotide sequence: TGTGCCAGCAGCTTAGTTCTTGGGACAGAGACTGGAAACACCATATATTTT. This translates into CASSLVLGTETGNTIYF. Filled out from reference TRBV7-2 and TRBJ1-3, the complete variable domain reads GAGVSQSPSNKVTEKGKDVELRCDPISGHTALYWYRQSLGQGLEFLIYFQGNSAPDKSGLPSDRFSAERTGGSVSTLTIQRTQQEDSAVYLCASSLVLGTETGNTIYFGEGSWLTVV.

The sample holds one count of this clone. The chain carries TRBV7-2 and TRBJ1-6; 7 bases align to TRBD1. The CDR3 totals 14 residues. Trimming at V came to 1 base and at J to 10 bases, leaving 4 bases not matched to a gene. Germline V lookup: CDR1 SGHTA, CDR2 FQGNSA. DNA for the CDR3: TGTGCCAGCAGCTTAGGACAGGGCAGCTCACCCCTCCACTTT. This sequence encodes CASSLGQGSSPLHF. The full variable domain, in which reference TRBV7-2 and TRBJ1-6 provide the parts outside the CDR3, is GAGVSQSPSNKVTEKGKDVELRCDPISGHTALYWYRQSLGQGLEFLIYFQGNSAPDKSGLPSDRFSAERTGGSVSTLTIQRTQQEDSAVYLCASSLGQGSSPLHFGNGTRLTVT.

The chain links TRBV6-5 to TRBJ1-1, with 7 nucleotides matching TRBD1. Germline values: CDR1 MNHEY, CDR2 SVGAGI. After removal of 7 bases from V and 1 base from J, the junction contained 9 bases not matched to a gene. This CDR3 has 15 amino acids. CDR3 loop: CASTSEGARNTEAFF. The CDR3 bases are TGTGCCAGCACCTCCGAGGGGGCCAGGAACACTGAAGCTTTCTTT.

Only one count was recorded for this clone. The gene calls are TRBV5-1 and TRBJ1-1, with 9 bases aligning to TRBD1. Losses at the gene ends were 4 bases for V and 1 base for J; bases not matched to a gene: 5. Per the germline V gene, CDR1 is SGHRS and CDR2 is YFSETQ. This CDR3 spans 15 amino acids. The CDR3 bases are TGCGCCAGCAGCGTGGACAGGGGATCGAACACTGAAGCTTTCTTT. Protein product: CASSVDRGSNTEAFF.

The V call is TRBV30, the J call TRBJ2-5, with D uncertain. The ends were cut back, 7 bases at V and 5 bases at J, with 20 bases in the middle. The CDR3 is 14 residues long. CDR1 and CDR2 (germline): GTSNPN, SVGIG (reference sequence). CDR3 in amino acids: CASSPVFSGETQYF. In nucleotides, the CDR3 is TGTGCCTCCTCTCCGGTGTTCTCTGGGGAGACCCAGTACTTC.

This chain connects TRBV28 to TRBJ2-1; the D is unclear. The CDR3 covers 12 residues. Germline values: CDR1 MDHEN, CDR2 SYDVKM. V was pared by 4 bases and J by 12 bases, with 13 bases between. This CDR3 reads CASSSYRKGQFF. The CDR3 nucleotides are TGTGCCAGCAGTTCTTACCGAAAGGGGCAGTTCTTC.

This clone has just one count. The chain recombines TRBV15 with TRBJ2-2; TRBD1 aligns across 7 bases. The CDR3 runs 16 residues. The germline V gene encodes CDR1 LNHNV and CDR2 YYDKDF (reference sequence). With V trimmed by 5 bases and J by 1 base, 7 bases remained unmatched. The CDR3 loop is CATSSGQGENTGELFF. The DNA for the CDR3 is TGTGCCACCAGCTCCGGGCAGGGGGAGAACACCGGGGAGCTGTTTTTT. The whole variable domain, filled in from reference TRBV15 and TRBJ2-2, reads DAMVIQNPRYQVTQFGKPVTLSCSQTLNHNVMYWYQQKSSQAPKLLFHYYDKDFNNEADTPDNFQSRRPNTSFCFLDIRSPGLGDTAMYLCATSSGQGENTGELFFGEGSRLTVL.

In DNA form, the CDR3 reads TGTGCCAGCAGCGAAGGGGCTTTTAGAGGACGGGGAAACACCATATATTTT. Its protein product is CASSEGAFRGRGNTIYF. V usage is TRBV9 and J usage is TRBJ1-3, with D tentatively TRBD1 (5 bases). Germline-derived CDR1 and CDR2 are SGDLS and YYNGEE. The length of the CDR3 is 17 residues. Deletions cut 3 bases from V and 4 bases from J, with 20 bases between.

The chain couples TRBV18 to TRBJ2-7; either TRBD1 or TRBD2 may supply D (6 bases each). V lost 6 bases to trimming and J lost 7 bases, with 19 bases between them. The germline gives CDR1 KGHSH, CDR2 LQKENI. The CDR3 spans 14 residues. The CDR3 here is CASSLGGPPREQYF. In nucleotides, the CDR3 is TGTGCCAGCTCGCTTGGGGGGCCCCCGAGGGAGCAGTACTTC.

The rearrangement links TRBV6-5 to TRBJ2-6, with D unclear. This CDR3 has 15 residues. The V end lost 5 bases, the J end lost 0 bases, and 8 bases lay between the germline ends. CDR1 and CDR2 (germline): MNHEY, SVGAGI. The CDR3 protein is CASSLQDSGANVLTF. The CDR3 nucleotides are TGTGCCAGCAGTCTTCAGGACTCTGGGGCCAACGTCCTGACTTTC.

The chain links TRBV19 to TRBJ2-1; D gene unclear. The CDR3 runs to 14 residues. Germline V gene data show CDR1 as LNHDA and CDR2 as SQIVND (reference sequence). V was cut by 4 bases and J by 0 bases, with 7 bases left in between. CDR3 DNA: TGTGCCAGTAGTACAGCAAGCTCCTACAATGAGCAGTTCTTC. Translation: CASSTASSYNEQFF.

This chain joins TRBV29-1 and TRBJ2-3, with D maybe TRBD1 (6 bases). This CDR3 region has 12 residues. V lost 6 bases and J lost 5, with 12 bases in between. The V gene's germline CDR1 is SQVTM and CDR2 ANQGSEA. The CDR3 bases are TGCAGCGTAGCACAGGGTGGAGATACGCAGTATTTT. It is translated as CSVAQGGDTQYF.